This T cell receptor (beta chain) was profiled in a study of T cell repertoires in cytomegalovirus infection (dated by TCRdb to the late 2010s). As for the study more broadly: Donor HLA type was relevant to the analysis, as public TCR beta signatures indicated carriage of CMV infection together with the matching HLA type. Study-wide findings and limitations: Carriers of CMV infection plus the relevant HLA type were discriminated by the cumulative frequency of public TCR beta family members in the study cohort and in an independent roughly 340-donor cohort. The ex vivo response was dominated by HLA-C-restricted CMV-specific TCR beta clonotypes, which also provided the single most frequent clonotype in two of eight donors.

Trimming takes 5 bases from V and 0 bases from J, and the germline ends sit 5 bases apart. From the germline V gene, CDR1 is SGHTA and CDR2 is FQGNSA. CDR3 length: 12 amino acids, cysteine to phenylalanine. Only the CDR3 DNA stays, 36 bases, in frame from base 1. This clonotype is large (0.1 to 1%) in terms of sample share. Its binding antigen is unknown. Base-call qualities are not available, and no considerably larger clone is one nucleotide away. Sequencing was performed on an Illumina HiSeq 1500. Starting from the raw public reads, TCRdb applied fastp trimming at Q25, assembled clones with MiXCR and retained in-frame beta chains. Rows merge per CDR3 protein into single entries with the most common DNA and genes. The sample profile shows approximately 190,000 distinct CDR3 sequences; more than 9% of them were found once. The biggest ten clones account for approximately 4.2% of the sample.

The source of this sequence is a human donor in good health (CMV status not recorded). Some clones in this sample may be carry-over from other donors' samples. The chain is assembled from TRBV7-2 and TRBJ2-7, with no D gene named confidently. What was sequenced was PBMCs. The DNA sequence follows: TGTGCCAGCAGCCCATACTCCTACGAGCAGTACTTC. It is translated as CASSPYSYEQYF.